This is a list of T cell receptor beta chains from one sample in a study of human T cells and chemical hapten exposure. TCRdb called the RACE reads again in MiXCR, with one record for every CDR3 protein. The sample has some 360,000 distinct CDR3 sequences, more than 4.5% seen once; the top ten hold just over 2.5%. The source was whole blood, collected in connection with sensitization to the hapten diphenylcyclopropenone (DPC). These receptors were taken from a woman between 45 and 60 years old with alopecia areata. Some clones in this sample may be carry-over from other donors' samples. Both conserved end residues are part of each CDR3. D genes are given only for firm matches. Part of the rows lack a size; the others show once, few, many or a class for expanded clones.

>many|TRBV11-2|TRBD2|TRBJ2-1
CASSFLAGGSYNEQFF
TGTGCCAGCAGCTTTTTAGCGGGGGGTTCCTACAATGAGCAGTTCTTC
>few|TRBV24-1|NA|TRBJ2-1
CATSDSGQPSYNEQFF
TGTGCCACCAGTGATTCAGGGCAGCCCTCCTACAATGAGCAGTTCTTC
>NA|TRBV7-9|TRBD1|TRBJ1-6
CASSSTGTSPLHF
TGTGCCAGCAGCTCGACAGGGACTTCACCCCTCCACTTT
>many|TRBV29-1|TRBD1|TRBJ2-3
CSVERTGSTDTQYF
TGCAGCGTTGAGAGGACAGGCAGCACAGATACGCAGTATTTT
>many|TRBV7-9|NA|TRBJ2-1
CASSSGASYEQFF
TGTGCCAGCAGCTCGGGCGCAAGCTATGAGCAGTTCTTC
>many|TRBV7-2|TRBD1|TRBJ1-6
CASSQRQGNNSPLHF
TGTGCCAGCAGCCAGCGACAGGGGAATAATTCACCCCTCCACTTT
>few|TRBV12-3/TRBV12-4|NA|TRBJ2-6
CASSFRGRLLSGANVLTF
TGTGCCAGCAGTTTCAGGGGACGGTTGCTCTCTGGGGCCAACGTCCTGACTTTC
>many|TRBV28|NA|TRBJ1-5
CASSGPPTQAQHF
TGTGCCAGCAGTGGACCACCCACCCAGGCCCAGCATTTT
>NA|TRBV9|TRBD1|TRBJ2-7
CASSSRTGGPYEQYF
TGTGCCAGCAGCTCCCGGACAGGGGGGCCCTACGAGCAGTACTTC
>many|TRBV20-1|NA|TRBJ2-3
CSARQGSDTQYF
TGCAGTGCTCGTCAGGGGTCAGATACGCAGTATTTT
>few|TRBV25-1|TRBD2|TRBJ2-1
CASSESSWRRGGSYNEQFF
TGTGCCAGCAGTGAATCCTCGTGGCGGCGGGGGGGCTCCTACAATGAGCAGTTCTTC
>many|TRBV20-1|NA|TRBJ1-2
CSASLPDSNYGYTF
TGCAGTGCTAGTCTGCCCGACAGTAACTATGGCTACACCTTC
>few|TRBV13|NA|TRBJ2-5
CASSIYQAGETQYF
TGTGCCAGCAGCATCTACCAGGCGGGGGAGACCCAGTACTTC
>many|TRBV29-1|TRBD2|TRBJ2-3
CSVPGTSGGGTDTQYF
TGCAGCGTGCCCGGGACTAGCGGAGGGGGTACAGATACGCAGTATTTT
>many|TRBV25-1|NA|TRBJ1-3
CASRSGGFGNTIYF
TGTGCCAGCAGATCGGGGGGTTTCGGAAACACCATATATTTT
>few|TRBV4-3|NA|TRBJ1-5
CASSQEATASNQPQHF
TGCGCCAGCAGCCAAGAGGCAACGGCCAGCAATCAGCCCCAGCATTTT
>many|TRBV6-6|TRBD1|TRBJ1-2
CASSKTGTMVYGYTF
TGTGCCAGCAGTAAGACAGGGACGATGGTTTATGGCTACACCTTC
>NA|TRBV2|NA|TRBJ2-7
CASSEEPSQYF
TGTGCCAGCAGTGAAGAACCCTCACAGTACTTC
>many|TRBV27|TRBD2|TRBJ2-7
CASSYRTSGSDEQYF
TGTGCCAGCAGTTACCGGACTAGCGGGAGTGACGAGCAGTACTTC
>NA|TRBV27|TRBD1|TRBJ2-1
CASRSEDRGLNEQFF
TGTGCCAGTCGCTCCGAGGACAGGGGATTAAATGAGCAGTTCTTC
>few|TRBV27|TRBD1|TRBJ2-5
CASPKAGGVQETQYF
TGTGCCAGCCCGAAGGCAGGGGGAGTTCAAGAGACCCAGTACTTC
>NA|TRBV7-2|NA|TRBJ1-1
CASSLGVTGRRSF
TGTGCCAGCAGCTTAGGCGTAACCGGCCGGCGGAGCTTT
>few|TRBV20-1|TRBD1|TRBJ1-3
CSAGTGSSGNTIYF
TGCAGTGCAGGGACAGGGTCCTCTGGAAACACCATATATTTT
>many|TRBV27|NA|TRBJ2-3
CASLPDREGHTQYF
TGTGCCAGCTTGCCGGACAGAGAGGGTCATACGCAGTATTTT
>NA|TRBV7-9|NA|TRBJ2-7
CASAALTYEQYF
TGTGCCAGCGCCGCCTTAACCTACGAGCAGTACTTC
>NA|TRBV6-2/TRBV6-3|TRBD2|TRBJ2-6
CASSYGLAGESGANVLTF
TGTGCCAGCAGTTACGGACTAGCGGGAGAATCTGGGGCCAACGTCCTGACTTTC
>many|TRBV6-5|NA|TRBJ2-1
CASNPPLGNEQFF
TGTGCCAGCAACCCCCCCCTAGGGAATGAGCAGTTCTTC
>many|TRBV3-1|TRBD1|TRBJ1-1
CASSPAGTGVSEAFF
TGTGCCAGCAGCCCAGCCGGGACAGGGGTTTCCGAAGCTTTCTTT
>few|TRBV27|TRBD2|TRBJ2-1
CASSSPGLVDNEQFF
TGTGCCAGCAGTTCCCCCGGACTAGTAGACAATGAGCAGTTCTTC
>few|TRBV6-6|NA|TRBJ2-7
CASSYLVGRSYEQYF
TGTGCCAGCAGTTACCTGGTCGGACGGTCCTACGAGCAGTACTTC
>few|TRBV2|TRBD2|TRBJ2-3
CASRDSGGADTQYF
TGTGCCAGCAGAGATAGCGGGGGCGCAGATACGCAGTATTTT
>NA|TRBV29-1|TRBD1|TRBJ1-2
CSVDQGAPYGYTF
TGCAGCGTTGACCAGGGGGCCCCCTATGGCTACACCTTC
>few|TRBV28|NA|TRBJ1-5
CASSSTGISNQPQHF
TGTGCCAGCAGTTCAACGGGAATTAGCAATCAGCCCCAGCATTTT
>many|TRBV3-1|TRBD1|TRBJ1-1
CASSLPGGGSEAFF
TGTGCCAGCAGCCTCCCAGGGGGGGGGTCTGAAGCTTTCTTT
>NA|TRBV13|NA|TRBJ2-3
CASSQTMADTQYF
TGTGCCAGCAGCCAAACAATGGCAGATACGCAGTATTTT
>many|TRBV29-1|NA|TRBJ2-3
CSVEAEALRDTQYF
TGCAGCGTTGAAGCGGAGGCCCTCCGCGATACGCAGTATTTT
>many|TRBV9|TRBD2|TRBJ2-5
CASSVDASGGEETQYF
TGTGCCAGCAGCGTAGATGCTAGCGGGGGAGAAGAGACCCAGTACTTC
>few|TRBV6-5|NA|TRBJ2-5
CASSNTGTQYF
TGTGCCAGCAGTAACACGGGGACCCAGTACTTC
>many|TRBV7-8|TRBD1|TRBJ1-2
CASSLPQGHGYTF
TGTGCCAGCAGCCTACCACAGGGGCATGGCTACACCTTC
>few|TRBV6-6|NA|TRBJ1-1
CASKDEALNTEAFF
TGTGCCAGCAAGGATGAGGCCTTAAACACTGAAGCTTTCTTT
>few|TRBV20-1|NA|TRBJ1-1
CSAKRGQLMNTEAFF
TGCAGTGCTAAAAGAGGTCAGCTCATGAACACTGAAGCTTTCTTT
>many|TRBV20-1|TRBD2|TRBJ2-2
CSARQAGVNTGELFF
TGCAGTGCTAGGCAAGCGGGAGTTAACACCGGGGAGCTGTTTTTT
>few|TRBV6-1|NA|TRBJ1-5
CASRETVKDYSNQPQHF
TGTGCCAGCAGGGAGACAGTCAAAGATTATAGCAATCAGCCCCAGCATTTT
>NA|TRBV18|NA|TRBJ1-3
CASSLASGRHSGNTIYF
TGTGCCAGCTCACTCGCATCGGGACGCCACTCTGGAAACACCATATATTTT
>many|TRBV4-1|NA|TRBJ2-1
CASSQPSGSSYNEQFF
TGCGCCAGCAGCCAACCGAGCGGAAGCTCCTACAATGAGCAGTTCTTC
>many|TRBV28|NA|TRBJ2-6
CASRGVTGANVLTF
TGTGCCAGCAGGGGGGTAACTGGGGCCAACGTCCTGACTTTC
>many|TRBV7-9|NA|TRBJ2-7
CASSPRAF
TGTGCCAGCAGCCCGCGGGCCTTC
>many|TRBV4-3|NA|TRBJ1-4
CASSQSTGRVNEKLFF
TGCGCCAGCAGCCAAAGCACGGGGAGAGTCAATGAAAAACTGTTTTTT
>NA|TRBV11-2|NA|TRBJ1-1
CAISQGSNTEAFF
TGTGCCATCTCCCAGGGCTCGAACACTGAAGCTTTCTTT
>NA|TRBV28|NA|TRBJ1-1
CASSPSERTEAFF
TGTGCCAGCAGTCCATCGGAGCGGACTGAAGCTTTCTTT
>NA|TRBV27|TRBD1|TRBJ1-4
CASSLRGQGKKLFF
TGTGCCAGCAGTTTAAGGGGACAGGGAAAAAAACTGTTTTTT
>many|TRBV28|NA|TRBJ1-4
CASGGLGGEKLFF
TGTGCCAGCGGAGGACTGGGGGGGGAAAAACTGTTTTTT
>few|TRBV20-1|TRBD1|TRBJ1-5
CSASIPGQGPYQPQHF
TGCAGTGCTAGTATCCCCGGACAGGGGCCCTATCAGCCCCAGCATTTT
>few|TRBV5-1|NA|TRBJ1-1
CASHGAEGGYTEAFF
TGCGCCAGCCATGGGGCTGAGGGGGGATACACTGAAGCTTTCTTT
>many|TRBV12-3/TRBV12-4|NA|TRBJ1-1
CASSLQTNTEAFF
TGCGCCAGCAGCTTGCAGACGAACACTGAAGCTTTCTTT
>few|TRBV6-6|TRBD1|TRBJ1-4
CASSRGQSPGKLFF
TGTGCCAGCAGTAGGGGACAGAGCCCGGGAAAACTGTTTTTT
>NA|TRBV6-6|TRBD2|TRBJ2-5
CASITGTSGDQETQYF
TGTGCCAGCATTACCGGGACTAGCGGGGACCAAGAGACCCAGTACTTC
>many|TRBV27|NA|TRBJ1-5
CASSFGVGNQPQHF
TGTGCCAGCAGTTTCGGGGTGGGCAATCAGCCCCAGCATTTT
>NA|TRBV11-2|TRBD1|TRBJ1-1
CASSQMDRGQTEAFF
TGTGCCAGCAGCCAAATGGACAGGGGGCAAACTGAAGCTTTCTTT
>NA|TRBV5-1|NA|TRBJ2-6
CASSLEGDSGANVLTF
TGCGCCAGCAGCTTGGAAGGGGATTCTGGGGCCAACGTCCTGACTTTC